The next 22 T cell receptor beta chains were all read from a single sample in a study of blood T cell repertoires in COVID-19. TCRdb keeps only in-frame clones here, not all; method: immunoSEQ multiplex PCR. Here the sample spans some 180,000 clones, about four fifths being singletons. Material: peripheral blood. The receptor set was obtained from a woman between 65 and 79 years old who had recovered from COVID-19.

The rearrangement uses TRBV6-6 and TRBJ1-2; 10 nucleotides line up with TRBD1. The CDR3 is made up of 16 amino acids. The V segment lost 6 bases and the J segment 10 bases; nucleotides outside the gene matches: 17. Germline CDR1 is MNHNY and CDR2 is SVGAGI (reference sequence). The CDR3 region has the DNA TGTGCCAGCAGCCCACCCCCCCGGGACAGGGGAGAGGACTACACCTTC. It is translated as CASSPPPRDRGEDYTF.

The CDR3 here is CAWSFRTGAGNTEAFF. The CDR3 bases are TGTGCCTGGAGTTTTCGGACAGGGGCCGGGAACACTGAAGCTTTCTTT. The V and J genes are TRBV30 and TRBJ1-1, with TRBD1 matching over 9 bases. V was clipped by 2 bases and J by 1 base; unmatched bases: 8. There are 16 residues in the CDR3. CDR1 GTSNPN and CDR2 SVGIG come from the germline V gene (reference sequence).

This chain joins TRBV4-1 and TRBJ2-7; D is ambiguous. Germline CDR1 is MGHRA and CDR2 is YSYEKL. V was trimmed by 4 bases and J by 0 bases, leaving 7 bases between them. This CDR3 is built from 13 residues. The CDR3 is CASSLGLSYEQYF. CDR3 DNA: TGCGCCAGCAGCCTTGGCCTCTCCTACGAGCAGTACTTC.

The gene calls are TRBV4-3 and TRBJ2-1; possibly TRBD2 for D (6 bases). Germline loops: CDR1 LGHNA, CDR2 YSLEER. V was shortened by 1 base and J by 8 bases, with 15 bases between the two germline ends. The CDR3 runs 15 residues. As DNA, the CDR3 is TGCGCCAGCAGCCAAGTGGAGCGAACGGGGGATGAGCAGTTCTTC. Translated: CASSQVERTGDEQFF.

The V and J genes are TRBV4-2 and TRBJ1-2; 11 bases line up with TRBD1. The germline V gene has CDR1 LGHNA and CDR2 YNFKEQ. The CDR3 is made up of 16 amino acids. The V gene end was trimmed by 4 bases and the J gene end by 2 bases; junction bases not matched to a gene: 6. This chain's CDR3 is CASSPPDRGQNYGYTF. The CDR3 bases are TGTGCCAGCAGCCCCCCGGACAGGGGGCAAAACTATGGCTACACCTTC.

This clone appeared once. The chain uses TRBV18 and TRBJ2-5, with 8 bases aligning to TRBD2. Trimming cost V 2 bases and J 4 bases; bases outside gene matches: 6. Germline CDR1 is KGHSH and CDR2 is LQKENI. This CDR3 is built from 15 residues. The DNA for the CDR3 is TGTGCCAGCTCACCAGGGGTAGCGGGAATAGAGACCCAGTACTTC. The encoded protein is CASSPGVAGIETQYF.

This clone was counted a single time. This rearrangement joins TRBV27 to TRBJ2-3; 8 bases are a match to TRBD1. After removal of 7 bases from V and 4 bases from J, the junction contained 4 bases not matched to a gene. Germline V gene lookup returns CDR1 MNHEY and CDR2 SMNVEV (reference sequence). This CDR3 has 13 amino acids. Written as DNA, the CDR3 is TGTGCCAGCACCCTACAGGGGGCAGATACGCAGTATTTT. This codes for CASTLQGADTQYF.

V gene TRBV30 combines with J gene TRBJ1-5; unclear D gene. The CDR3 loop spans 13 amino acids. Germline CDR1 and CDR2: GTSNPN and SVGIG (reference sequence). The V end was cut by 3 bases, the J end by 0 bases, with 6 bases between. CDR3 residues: CAWRGYSNQPQHF. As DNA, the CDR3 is TGTGCCTGGAGGGGCTATAGCAATCAGCCCCAGCATTTT.

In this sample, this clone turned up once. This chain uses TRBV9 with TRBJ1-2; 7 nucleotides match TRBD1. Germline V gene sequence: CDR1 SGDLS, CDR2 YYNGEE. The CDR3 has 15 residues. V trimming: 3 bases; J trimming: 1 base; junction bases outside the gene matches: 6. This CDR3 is CASSGWTGHNYGYTF. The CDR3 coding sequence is TGTGCCAGCAGCGGTTGGACAGGCCATAACTATGGCTACACCTTC.

CDR3 in amino acids: CATRGEGNQPQHF. The CDR3 nucleotides read TGTGCCACCCGGGGGGAAGGCAATCAGCCCCAGCATTTT. This chain joins TRBV2 and TRBJ1-5; D is perhaps TRBD1 (5 bases). The V gene's germline CDR1 is SNHLY and CDR2 FYNNEI. The CDR3 has 13 residues. V was shortened by 10 bases and J by 2 bases, with 12 bases between the two germline ends.

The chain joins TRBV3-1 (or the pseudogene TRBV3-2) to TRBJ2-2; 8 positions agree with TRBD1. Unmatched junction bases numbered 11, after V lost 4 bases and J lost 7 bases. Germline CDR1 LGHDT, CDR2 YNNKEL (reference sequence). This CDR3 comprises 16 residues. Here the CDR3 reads CASSPGDRGGVGELFF. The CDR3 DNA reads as TGTGCCAGCAGCCCAGGAGACAGGGGAGGCGTCGGGGAGCTGTTTTTT.

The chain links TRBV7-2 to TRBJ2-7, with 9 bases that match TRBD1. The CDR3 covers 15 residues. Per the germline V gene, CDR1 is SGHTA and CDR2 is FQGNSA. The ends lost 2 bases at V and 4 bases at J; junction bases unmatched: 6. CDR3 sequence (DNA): TGTGCCAGCAGCTTATTGACAGGGGGGACGTACGAGCAGTACTTC. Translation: CASSLLTGGTYEQYF.

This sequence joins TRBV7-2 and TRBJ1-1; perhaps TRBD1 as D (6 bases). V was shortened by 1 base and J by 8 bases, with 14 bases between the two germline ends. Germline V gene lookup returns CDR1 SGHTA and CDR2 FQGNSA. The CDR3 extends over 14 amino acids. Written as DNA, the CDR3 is TGTGCCAGCAGCTTAGGAGGGGGGGGAGGAGAAGCTTTCTTT. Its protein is CASSLGGGGGEAFF.

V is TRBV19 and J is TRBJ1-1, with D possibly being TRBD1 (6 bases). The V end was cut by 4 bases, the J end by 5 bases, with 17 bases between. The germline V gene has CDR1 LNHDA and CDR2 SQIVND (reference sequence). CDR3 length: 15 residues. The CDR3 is CASSRGTGTWTEAFF. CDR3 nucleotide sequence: TGTGCCAGTAGTAGGGGTACAGGGACCTGGACTGAAGCTTTCTTT.

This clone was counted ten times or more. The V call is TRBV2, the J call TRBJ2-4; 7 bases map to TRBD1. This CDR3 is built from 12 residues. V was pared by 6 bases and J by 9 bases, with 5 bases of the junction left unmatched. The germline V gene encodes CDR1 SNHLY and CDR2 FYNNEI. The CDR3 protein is CASSPRQGIQYF. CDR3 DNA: TGTGCCAGCAGCCCCCGACAGGGCATTCAGTACTTC.

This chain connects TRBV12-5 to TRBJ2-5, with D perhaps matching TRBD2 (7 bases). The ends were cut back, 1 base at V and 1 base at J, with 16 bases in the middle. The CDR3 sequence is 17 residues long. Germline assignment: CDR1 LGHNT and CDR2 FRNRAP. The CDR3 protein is CASGLGRGGGRQETQYF. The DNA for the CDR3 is TGTGCTAGTGGTTTGGGGCGGGGCGGGGGCCGCCAAGAGACCCAGTACTTC.

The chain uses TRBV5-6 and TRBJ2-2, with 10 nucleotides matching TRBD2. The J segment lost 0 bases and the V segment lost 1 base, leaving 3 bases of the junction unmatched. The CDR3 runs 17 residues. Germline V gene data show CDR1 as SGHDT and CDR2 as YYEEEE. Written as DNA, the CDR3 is TGTGCCAGCAGCTTGCCTAGCGGGAGAGCGAACACCGGGGAGCTGTTTTTT. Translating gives CASSLPSGRANTGELFF.

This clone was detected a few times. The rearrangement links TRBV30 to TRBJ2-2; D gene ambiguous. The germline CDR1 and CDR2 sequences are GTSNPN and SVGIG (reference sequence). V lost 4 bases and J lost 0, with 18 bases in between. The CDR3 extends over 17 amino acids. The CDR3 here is CAWNRGGPTSNTGELFF. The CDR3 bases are TGTGCCTGGAATCGTGGTGGCCCAACGTCGAACACCGGGGAGCTGTTTTTT.

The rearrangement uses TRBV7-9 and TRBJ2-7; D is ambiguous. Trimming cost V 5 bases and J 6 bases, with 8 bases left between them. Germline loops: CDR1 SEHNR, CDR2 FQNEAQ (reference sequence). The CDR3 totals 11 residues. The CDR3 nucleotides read TGTGCCAGCAGCACGTCGAGCGAGCAGTACTTC. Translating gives CASSTSSEQYF.

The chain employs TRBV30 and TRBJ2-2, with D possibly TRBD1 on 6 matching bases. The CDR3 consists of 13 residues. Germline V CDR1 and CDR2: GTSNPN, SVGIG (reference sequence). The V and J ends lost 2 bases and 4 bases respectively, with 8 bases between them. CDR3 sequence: CAWSLDSTGELFF. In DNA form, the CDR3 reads TGTGCCTGGAGTTTGGACAGCACCGGGGAGCTGTTTTTT.

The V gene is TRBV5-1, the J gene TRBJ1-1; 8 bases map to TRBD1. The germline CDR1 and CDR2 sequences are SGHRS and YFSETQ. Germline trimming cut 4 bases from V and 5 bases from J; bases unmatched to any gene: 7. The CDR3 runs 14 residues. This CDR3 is CASSKGQGGTEAFF. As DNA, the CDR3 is TGCGCCAGCAGCAAAGGACAGGGCGGGACTGAAGCTTTCTTT. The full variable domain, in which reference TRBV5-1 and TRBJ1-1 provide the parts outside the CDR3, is KAGVTQTPRYLIKTRGQQVTLSCSPISGHRSVSWYQQTPGQGLQFLFEYFSETQRNKGNFPGRFSGRQFSNSRSEMNVSTLELGDSALYLCASSKGQGGTEAFFGQGTRLTVV.

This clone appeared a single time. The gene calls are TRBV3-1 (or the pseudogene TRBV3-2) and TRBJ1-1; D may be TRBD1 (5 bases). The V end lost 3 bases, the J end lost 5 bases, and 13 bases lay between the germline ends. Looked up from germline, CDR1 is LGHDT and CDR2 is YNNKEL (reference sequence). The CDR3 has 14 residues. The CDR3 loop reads CASSQNGGGTEAFF. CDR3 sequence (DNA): TGTGCCAGCAGCCAGAATGGTGGGGGGACTGAAGCTTTCTTT.